This TCR beta chain originates from a study of cytomegalovirus exposure and HLA in healthy donors. The overall study: The early release's HLA-typed donors yielded about 85 million unique TCRs. Findings of the study overall: Sequences of the TCR beta chain were said to predict the HLA-A and HLA-B alleles of most subjects accurately.

PCR employed 60 Vbeta and 13 Jbeta primers. The data were produced by immunoSEQ multiplex PCR, yet TCRdb's version contains in-frame clones alone and is incomplete. Of about 140,000 clones in the sample, about three quarters were seen once. A remark on this clone: Its antigen remains unidentified.

Germline lookup yields CDR1 MDHEN and CDR2 SYDVKM. The J segment lost 0 bases and the V segment lost 3 bases, leaving 4 bases of the junction unmatched. The CDR3 length is 15 residues. Sequencing input: PBMCs. The sequence was collected from a man between 18 and 35 years old in good health and CMV-seronegative. The chain carries TRBV28 and TRBJ2-7; 8 positions match TRBD2. Here the CDR3 DNA reads TGTGCCAGCAGTTTCGGGAGGGAGAGCTCCTACGAGCAGTACTTC. Its translation: CASSFGRESSYEQYF.